Listed here is a single TCR beta chain. Authors' analysis steps: Amplified reference gene primers provided the basis for estimating nucleated cell counts. Assay used: immunoSEQ multiplex PCR; TCRdb lists only in-frame clones, some missing. The V and J calls and clone size were taken over from that table, and D and trimming were inferred from the DNA. The sample yields 150,000 to 200,000 clones, more than 80% seen once. This entry belongs to a study of blood T cell repertoires in COVID-19. This CDR3 is 14 amino acids long. Losses at the gene ends were 5 bases for V and 8 bases for J; bases not matched to a gene: 11. Germline CDR1 MNHEY, CDR2 SVGAGI. Adults between about 18 and 95 years of age took part from 24 US areas. Clinical history as reported by participants underpinned cohort assignment.

The source material was PBMCs or T cells enriched from blood (not recorded which). This TCR was sampled from a man between 50 and 59 years old who had recovered from COVID-19. The rearrangement joins TRBV6-5 to TRBJ1-2, with 7 bases aligning to TRBD1. CDR3 coding DNA: TGTGCCAGCAGTCCAGAGTACACAGGGGACGGCTACACCTTC. It encodes CASSPEYTGDGYTF.